This T cell receptor (beta chain) was found in a study of CXCR3-negative and CXCR3-positive naive CD8 T cells. Study-level information: The study obtained roughly 140 million TRB reads, about 1.5 +/- 0.3 million per library.

5' RACE with UMI labels generated the TRB cDNA libraries. TCRdb reprocessed the 5' RACE reads, keeping one entry per CDR3 protein, no DNA. The table lists about 45,000 distinct CDR3 sequences, with about 11% in the top ten. The germline V gene has CDR1 LNHDA and CDR2 SQIVND (reference sequence). This CDR3 contains 15 residues. The TCR sequence derives from a human donor in good health. Some clones in this sample may be carry-over from other donors' samples. The chain combines TRBV19 with TRBJ2-3; the TCRdb D gene call, TRBD1, has no DNA to confirm it. Sequences were obtained from memory CD8+ T cells from blood. CDR3 protein: CASRSGTTSTDTQYF.